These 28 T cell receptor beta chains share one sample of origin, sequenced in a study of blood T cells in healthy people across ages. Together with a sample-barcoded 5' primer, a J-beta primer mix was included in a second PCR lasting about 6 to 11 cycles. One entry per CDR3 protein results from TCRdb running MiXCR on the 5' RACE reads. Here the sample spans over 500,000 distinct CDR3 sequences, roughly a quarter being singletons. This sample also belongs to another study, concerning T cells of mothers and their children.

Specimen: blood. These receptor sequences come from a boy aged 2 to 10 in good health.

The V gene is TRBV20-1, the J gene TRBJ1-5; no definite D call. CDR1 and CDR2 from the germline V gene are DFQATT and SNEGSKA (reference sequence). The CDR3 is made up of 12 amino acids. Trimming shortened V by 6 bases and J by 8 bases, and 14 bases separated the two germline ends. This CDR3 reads CSAGRAGEPQHF. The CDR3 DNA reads TGCAGTGCCGGACGGGCTGGGGAGCCCCAGCATTTT.

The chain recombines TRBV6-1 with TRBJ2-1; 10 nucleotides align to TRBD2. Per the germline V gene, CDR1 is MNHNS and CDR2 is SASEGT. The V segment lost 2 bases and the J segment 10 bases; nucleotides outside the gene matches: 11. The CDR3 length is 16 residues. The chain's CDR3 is CASSEWASGSDREQFF. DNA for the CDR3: TGTGCCAGCAGTGAATGGGCTAGCGGGAGCGACCGGGAGCAGTTCTTC.

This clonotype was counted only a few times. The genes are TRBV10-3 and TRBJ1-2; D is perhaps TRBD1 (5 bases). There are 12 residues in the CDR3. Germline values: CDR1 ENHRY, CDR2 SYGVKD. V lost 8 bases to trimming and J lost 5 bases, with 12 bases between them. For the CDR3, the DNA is TGTGCCATCGGTCAGGGAGGGTATGGCTACACCTTC. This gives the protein CAIGQGGYGYTF.

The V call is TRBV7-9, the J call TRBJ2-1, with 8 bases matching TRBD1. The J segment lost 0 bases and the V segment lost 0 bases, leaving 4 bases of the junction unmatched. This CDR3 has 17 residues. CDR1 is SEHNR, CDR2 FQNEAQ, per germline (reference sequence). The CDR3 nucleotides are TGTGCCAGCAGCTTAGCTCTAGGACAGGGCTCCTACAATGAGCAGTTCTTC. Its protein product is CASSLALGQGSYNEQFF. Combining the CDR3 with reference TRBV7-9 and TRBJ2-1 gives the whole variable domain DTGVSQNPRHKITKRGQNVTFRCDPISEHNRLYWYRQTLGQGPEFLTYFQNEAQLEKSRLLSDRFSAERPKGSFSTLEIQRTEQGDSAMYLCASSLALGQGSYNEQFFGPGTRLTVL.

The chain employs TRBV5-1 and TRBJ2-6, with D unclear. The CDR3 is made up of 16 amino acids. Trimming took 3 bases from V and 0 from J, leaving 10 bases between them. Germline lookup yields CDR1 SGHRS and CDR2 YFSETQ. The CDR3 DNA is TGCGCCAGCAGCTCATCGGCCTCCTCTGGGGCCAACGTCCTGACTTTC. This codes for CASSSSASSGANVLTF.

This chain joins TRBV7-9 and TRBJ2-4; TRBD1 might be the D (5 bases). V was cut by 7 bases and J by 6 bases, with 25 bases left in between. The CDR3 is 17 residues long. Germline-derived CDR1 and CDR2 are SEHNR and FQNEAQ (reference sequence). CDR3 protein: CASNGISQGGRRNIQYF. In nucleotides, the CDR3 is TGTGCCAGCAACGGAATAAGCCAGGGTGGGCGTAGAAACATTCAGTACTTC.

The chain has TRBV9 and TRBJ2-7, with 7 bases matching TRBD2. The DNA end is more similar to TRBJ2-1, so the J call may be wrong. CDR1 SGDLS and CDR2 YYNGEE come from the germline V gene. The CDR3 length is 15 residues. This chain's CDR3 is CASSGRLADLNEQFF. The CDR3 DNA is TGTGCCAGCAGCGGGAGACTAGCCGACCTCAATGAGCAGTTCTTC.

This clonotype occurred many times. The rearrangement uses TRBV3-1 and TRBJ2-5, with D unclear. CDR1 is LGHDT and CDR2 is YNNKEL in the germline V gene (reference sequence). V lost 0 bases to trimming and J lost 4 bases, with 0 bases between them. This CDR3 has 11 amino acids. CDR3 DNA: TGTGCCAGCAGCCAAGAAGAGACCCAGTACTTC. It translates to CASSQEETQYF.

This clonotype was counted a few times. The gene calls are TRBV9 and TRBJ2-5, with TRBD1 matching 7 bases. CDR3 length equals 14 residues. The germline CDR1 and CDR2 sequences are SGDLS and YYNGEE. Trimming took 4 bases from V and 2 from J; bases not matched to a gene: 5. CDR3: CASSPTGLQETQYF. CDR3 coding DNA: TGTGCCAGCAGCCCGACAGGGCTTCAAGAGACCCAGTACTTC.

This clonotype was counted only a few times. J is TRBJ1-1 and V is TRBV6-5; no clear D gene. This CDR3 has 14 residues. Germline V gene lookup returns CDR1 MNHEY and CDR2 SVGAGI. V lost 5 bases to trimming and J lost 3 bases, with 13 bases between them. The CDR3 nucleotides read TGTGCCAGCAGTGGCTTAGGGTTGGACACTGAAGCTTTCTTT. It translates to CASSGLGLDTEAFF.

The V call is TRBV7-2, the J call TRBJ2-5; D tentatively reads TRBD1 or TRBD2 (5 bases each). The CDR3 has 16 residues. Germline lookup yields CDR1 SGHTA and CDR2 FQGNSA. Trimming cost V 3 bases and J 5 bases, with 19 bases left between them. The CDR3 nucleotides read TGTGCCAGCAGCTTGCGGCCCGGGACCCACGAGGAGACCCAGTACTTC. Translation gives CASSLRPGTHEETQYF.

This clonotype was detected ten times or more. The CDR3 protein is CASSPGGTEAFF. CDR3 nucleotide sequence: TGTGCCAGCAGCCCAGGGGGCACTGAAGCTTTCTTT. The V and J genes are TRBV12-3 or TRBV12-4 and TRBJ1-1; 7 nucleotides agree with TRBD1. Trimming at V came to 6 bases and at J to 4 bases, leaving 2 bases not matched to a gene. The CDR3 has 12 amino acids.

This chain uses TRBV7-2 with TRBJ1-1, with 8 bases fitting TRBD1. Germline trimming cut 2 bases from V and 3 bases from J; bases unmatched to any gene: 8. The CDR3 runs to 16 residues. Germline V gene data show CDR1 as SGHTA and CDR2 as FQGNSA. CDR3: CASSLRTGRTDTEAFF. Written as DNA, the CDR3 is TGTGCCAGCAGCTTAAGGACAGGGAGGACGGACACTGAAGCTTTCTTT.

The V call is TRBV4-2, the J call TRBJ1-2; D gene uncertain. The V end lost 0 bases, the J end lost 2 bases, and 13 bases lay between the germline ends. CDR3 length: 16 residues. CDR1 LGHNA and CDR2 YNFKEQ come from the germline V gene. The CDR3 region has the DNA TGTGCCAGCAGCCAAGATCCGGGCCACAACAACTATGGCTACACCTTC. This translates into CASSQDPGHNNYGYTF.

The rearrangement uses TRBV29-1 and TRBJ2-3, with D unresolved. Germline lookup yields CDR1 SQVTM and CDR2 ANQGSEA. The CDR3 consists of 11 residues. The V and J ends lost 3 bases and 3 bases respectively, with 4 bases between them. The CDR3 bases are TGCAGCGTTGAGGTAACAGATACGCAGTATTTT. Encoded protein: CSVEVTDTQYF.

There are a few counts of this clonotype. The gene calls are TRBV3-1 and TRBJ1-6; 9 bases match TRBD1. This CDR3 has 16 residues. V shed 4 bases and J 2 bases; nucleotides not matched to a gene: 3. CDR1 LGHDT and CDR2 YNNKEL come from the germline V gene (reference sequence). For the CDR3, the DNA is TGTGCCAGCAGCCCGGGACAGGGACCCTATAATTCACCCCTCCACTTT. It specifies CASSPGQGPYNSPLHF.

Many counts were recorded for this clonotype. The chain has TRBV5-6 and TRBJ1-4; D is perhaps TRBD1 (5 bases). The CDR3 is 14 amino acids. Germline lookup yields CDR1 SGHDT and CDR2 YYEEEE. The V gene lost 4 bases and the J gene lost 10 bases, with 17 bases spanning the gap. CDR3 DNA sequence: TGTGCCAGCAGCCGGGGGGGTGCTCCCGGAAAACTGTTTTTT. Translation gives CASSRGGAPGKLFF.

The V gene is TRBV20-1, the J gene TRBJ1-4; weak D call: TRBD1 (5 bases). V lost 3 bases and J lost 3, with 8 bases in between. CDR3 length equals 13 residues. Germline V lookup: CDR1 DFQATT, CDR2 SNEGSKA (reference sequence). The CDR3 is CSARAGPNEKLFF. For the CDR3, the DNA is TGCAGTGCTAGGGCAGGGCCTAATGAAAAACTGTTTTTT.

CDR3 nucleotides: TGTGCCAGCAGCGCCTCCCCCCTAGCGGGAGGCCCGCAAGAGACCCAGTACTTC. Translation gives CASSASPLAGGPQETQYF. The rearrangement uses TRBV7-6 and TRBJ2-5; 11 positions agree with TRBD2. CDR1 is SGHVS and CDR2 is FNYEAQ in the germline V gene. The CDR3 has 18 amino acids. Losses at the gene ends were 5 bases for V and 2 bases for J; bases not matched to a gene: 13.

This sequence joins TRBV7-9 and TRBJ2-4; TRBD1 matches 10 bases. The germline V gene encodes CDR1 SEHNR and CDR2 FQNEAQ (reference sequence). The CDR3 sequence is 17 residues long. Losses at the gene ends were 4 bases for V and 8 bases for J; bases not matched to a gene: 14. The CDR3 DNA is TGTGCCAGCAGCTCCACCGACAGGGGGCTAGTTGGGGACATTCAGTACTTC. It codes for CASSSTDRGLVGDIQYF.

CDR3 nucleotides: TGTGCCAGCAGGCACGAACGTCGCACTGAAGCTTTCTTT. Translation gives CASRHERRTEAFF. This chain uses TRBV3-1 with TRBJ1-1; no clear D gene. V shed 6 bases and J shed 4 bases, with 12 bases lying between them. The germline CDR1 and CDR2 sequences are LGHDT and YNNKEL (reference sequence). The CDR3 is made up of 13 amino acids.

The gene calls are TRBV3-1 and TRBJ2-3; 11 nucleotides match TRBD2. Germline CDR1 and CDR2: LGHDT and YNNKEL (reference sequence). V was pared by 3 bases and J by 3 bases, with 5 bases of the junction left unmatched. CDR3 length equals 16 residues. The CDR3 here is CASSHPGTSGTDTQYF. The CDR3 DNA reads TGTGCCAGCAGCCATCCCGGGACTAGCGGTACAGATACGCAGTATTTT.

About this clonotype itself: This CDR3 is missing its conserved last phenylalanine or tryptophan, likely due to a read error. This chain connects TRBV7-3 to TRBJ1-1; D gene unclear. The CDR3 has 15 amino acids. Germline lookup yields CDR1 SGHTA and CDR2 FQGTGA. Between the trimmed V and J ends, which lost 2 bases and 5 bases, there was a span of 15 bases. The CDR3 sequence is CASSLGPGRGTEAFS. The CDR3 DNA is TGTGCCAGCAGCTTAGGACCGGGCCGGGGTACTGAAGCTTTCTCT.

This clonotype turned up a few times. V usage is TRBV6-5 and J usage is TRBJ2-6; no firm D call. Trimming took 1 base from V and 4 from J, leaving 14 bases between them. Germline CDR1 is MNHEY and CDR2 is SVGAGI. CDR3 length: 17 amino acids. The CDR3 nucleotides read TGTGCCAGCAGTTACTGGAGTTGGCGTGAGGGGGCCAACGTCCTGACTTTC. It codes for CASSYWSWREGANVLTF.

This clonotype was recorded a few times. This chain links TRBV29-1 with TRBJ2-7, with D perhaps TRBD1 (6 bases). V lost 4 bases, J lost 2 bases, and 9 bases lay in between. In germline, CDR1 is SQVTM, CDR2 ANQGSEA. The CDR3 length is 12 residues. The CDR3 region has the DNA TGCAGCGTTGGACAGGAAGCCTACGAGCAGTACTTC. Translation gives CSVGQEAYEQYF.

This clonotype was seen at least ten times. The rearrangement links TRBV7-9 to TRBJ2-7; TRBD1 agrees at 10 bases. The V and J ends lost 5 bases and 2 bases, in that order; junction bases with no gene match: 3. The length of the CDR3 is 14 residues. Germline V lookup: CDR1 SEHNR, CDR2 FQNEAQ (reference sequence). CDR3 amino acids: CASSRQGATYEQYF. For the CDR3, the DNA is TGTGCCAGCAGCCGACAGGGGGCCACCTACGAGCAGTACTTC. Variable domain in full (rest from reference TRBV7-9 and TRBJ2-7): DTGVSQNPRHKITKRGQNVTFRCDPISEHNRLYWYRQTLGQGPEFLTYFQNEAQLEKSRLLSDRFSAERPKGSFSTLEIQRTEQGDSAMYLCASSRQGATYEQYFGPGTRLTVT.

The CDR3 region has the DNA TGTGCCAGCAGCGTAGCGACTAGCGGGGGTGCTCCATACAATGAGCAGTTCTTC. Residues: CASSVATSGGAPYNEQFF. The rearrangement joins TRBV9 to TRBJ2-1, with 12 bases aligning to TRBD2. The germline V gene encodes CDR1 SGDLS and CDR2 YYNGEE. The CDR3 is 18 residues long. V gave up 0 bases and J gave up 4 bases; unmatched junction bases: 8.

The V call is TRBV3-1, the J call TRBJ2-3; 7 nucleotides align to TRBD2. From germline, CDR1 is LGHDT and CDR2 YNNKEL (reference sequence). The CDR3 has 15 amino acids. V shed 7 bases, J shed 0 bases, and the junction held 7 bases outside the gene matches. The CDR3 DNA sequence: TGTGCCAGCACCCGTAGCGGGCTGAGCACAGATACGCAGTATTTT. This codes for CASTRSGLSTDTQYF.